Shown below are 9 T cell receptor beta chains from a single sample sequenced in a study of cytomegalovirus exposure and HLA in healthy donors (dated by TCRdb to about 2017). The method behind the library was the immunoSEQ multiplex PCR assay. TCRdb retrieved this table from immuneACCESS and kept in-frame rearrangements only. Not all clones are present; in checked studies, unresolved V genes account for under half, and no reason is known for the remainder. Within this sample are a few hundred thousand clones, with just over 85% of them counted one time only. The ten largest make up about 0.8% of the sample. The sample consisted of PBMCs. These receptors were taken from a woman aged 18 to 35 in good health and CMV-seronegative.

The chain combines TRBV27 with TRBJ1-5; D uncertain. With 6 bases removed from V and 0 bases from J, the gap between germline ends came to 18 bases. This CDR3 contains 17 residues. Germline CDR1 and CDR2: MNHEY and SMNVEV (reference sequence). CDR3 DNA sequence: TGTGCCAGCAGCCCTTTGGGGATGGGAGATAGCAATCAGCCCCAGCATTTT. Its protein is CASSPLGMGDSNQPQHF.

This clone was counted a single time. The V call is TRBV27, the J call TRBJ2-5; 8 nucleotides align to TRBD2. V lost 8 bases to trimming and J lost 4 bases; unmatched junction nucleotides: 9. The V gene's germline CDR1 is MNHEY and CDR2 SMNVEV (reference sequence). The CDR3 totals 14 residues. CDR3 protein: CASGQRERRETQYF. The CDR3, as DNA: TGTGCCAGCGGCCAGCGGGAGAGGAGAGAGACCCAGTACTTC.

A remark on this clone: Other DNA sequences within the sample encode an identical CDR3. V usage is TRBV6-5 and J usage is TRBJ1-2; TRBD1 agrees at 9 bases. Trimming removed 5 bases from V and 2 bases from J; junction bases left unmatched: 3. The CDR3 is 14 amino acids. The germline V gene encodes CDR1 MNHEY and CDR2 SVGAGI. The CDR3, as DNA: TGTGCCAGCAGTACGGGGACAGGGAACTATGGCTACACCTTC. It encodes CASSTGTGNYGYTF.

This rearrangement joins TRBV2 to TRBJ2-7; TRBD1 agrees at 7 bases. The CDR3 loop spans 13 amino acids. V was pared by 6 bases and J by 3 bases, with 5 bases of the junction left unmatched. Germline V gene sequence: CDR1 SNHLY, CDR2 FYNNEI. The CDR3 protein is CASSQGQIYEQYF. The CDR3 DNA is TGTGCCAGCAGCCAGGGACAGATCTACGAGCAGTACTTC.

This chain connects TRBV27 to TRBJ2-7; a weak D match, TRBD1 (5 bases). Germline V gene sequence: CDR1 MNHEY, CDR2 SMNVEV (reference sequence). Trimming shortened V by 2 bases and J by 0 bases, and 14 bases separated the two germline ends. The CDR3 is 16 residues long. The CDR3 DNA is TGTGCCAGCAGTTTAACGCCAGGGAAGAGCTCCTACGAGCAGTACTTC. Protein product: CASSLTPGKSSYEQYF.

The chain has TRBV6-4 and TRBJ2-1, with a possible D match to TRBD2 (5 bases). Per the germline V gene, CDR1 is MRHNA and CDR2 is SNTAGT. The CDR3 consists of 15 residues. Trimming left V 3 bases short and J 5 bases short, with 14 bases between. The CDR3 sequence: CASSDQVGEHNEQFF. CDR3 nucleotides: TGTGCCAGCAGTGATCAGGTTGGGGAGCACAATGAGCAGTTCTTC.

Concerning this clone itself: In the same sample, other DNA sequences code for this CDR3. The CDR3 here is CASSYGQGQETQYF. CDR3 nucleotides: TGTGCCAGCAGTTACGGGCAGGGGCAAGAGACCCAGTACTTC. The chain employs TRBV6-6 and TRBJ2-5; possible D gene TRBD1, 6 bases. Germline V gives CDR1 MNHNY, CDR2 SVGAGI (reference sequence). CDR3 size: 14 residues. V lost 2 bases and J lost 2, with 9 bases in between.

The rearrangement uses TRBV7-9 and TRBJ2-7; 12 bases align to TRBD2. The trim removed 3 bases at V and 3 bases at J, leaving 3 bases unmatched. Germline V gene data show CDR1 as SEHNR and CDR2 as FQNEAQ (reference sequence). CDR3 length: 15 amino acids. In DNA form, the CDR3 reads TGTGCCAGCAGCTTCCGACTAGCGGGAGACTACGAGCAGTACTTC. This codes for CASSFRLAGDYEQYF.

The V gene is TRBV9, the J gene TRBJ1-3; 8 nucleotides agree with TRBD1. Germline lookup yields CDR1 SGDLS and CDR2 YYNGEE. CDR3 length: 16 residues. The V gene end was trimmed by 0 bases and the J gene end by 3 bases; junction bases not matched to a gene: 5. The CDR3, as DNA: TGTGCCAGCAGCGTAGGGCAGGGGGCCGATGGAAACACCATATATTTT. It yields the protein CASSVGQGADGNTIYF.